The rows below give T cell receptor beta chains drawn from one sample of a study of blood T cells in healthy people across ages. TCRdb independently ran MiXCR on the 5' RACE reads; one entry per CDR3 protein. Altogether about 1.1 million distinct CDR3 sequences are present, roughly two fifths being singletons, with the ten largest covering around 14%. Specimen: blood. These receptors came from a man aged 18 to 35 in good health. Each CDR3 is given with its conserved first and last residue. Each record gives: D gene, J gene, V gene, CDR3 protein. The D gene is left open where the match is weak.

>TRBD1|TRBJ1-1|TRBV29-1
CSVHPLTGVDTEAFF
>TRBD1|TRBJ1-2|TRBV2
CASRTGQGAYTF
>-|TRBJ2-6|TRBV29-1
CSVEDSHPSGANVLTF
>-|TRBJ2-7|TRBV10-3
CAISPDTMRSYEQYF
>-|TRBJ2-1|TRBV7-9
CASSPPRGNYNEQFF
>-|TRBJ2-7|TRBV6-2/TRBV6-3
CASSYHSIYRYPQTYEQYF
>-|TRBJ2-5|TRBV4-3
CASSQDTIQTQYF
>TRBD1|TRBJ2-3|TRBV7-9
CASSVGQGSGTDTQYF
>TRBD1|TRBJ1-4|TRBV29-1
CSVITGTGASGTNEKLFF
>-|TRBJ2-3|TRBV29-1
CSVRTLISTDTQYF
>-|TRBJ1-1|TRBV7-2
CASSLTGLAFF
>TRBD1|TRBJ1-4|TRBV12-3/TRBV12-4
CASSSTGTGNEKLFF
>-|TRBJ1-1|TRBV2
CASSGRGMNTEAFF
>-|TRBJ2-1|TRBV21-1
CASSLLGTPSSYNEQFF